This TCR beta chain stems from a study of cytomegalovirus exposure and HLA in healthy donors. CDR3 length: 15 amino acids. Trimming took 2 bases from V and 4 from J; bases not matched to a gene: 6. Germline-derived CDR1 and CDR2 are KGHSH and LQKENI. General study findings and limits: Three chains tied to CMV proved CMV antigen-specific in vitro. Altogether, 150 to 200 TCR beta chains were recorded as cytomegalovirus-associated. Most TCR sequences were rare, but some public TCRs occurred in many donors.

Note on this clone: Its antigen is as yet unknown.

Assay used: immunoSEQ multiplex PCR; TCRdb lists only in-frame clones, some missing. The table includes 250,000 or so clones, about 87% detected once. The rearrangement uses TRBV18 and TRBJ2-5, with 8 bases matching TRBD2. The origin of this receptor is a man between 18 and 29 years old in good health and CMV-seronegative. Sequences were obtained from PBMCs. The chain's CDR3 is CASSPVTGTRETQYF. The CDR3 DNA reads as TGTGCCAGCTCACCAGTTACCGGGACTAGAGAGACCCAGTACTTC.